The 23 T cell receptor beta chains presented below share a single source sample, sequenced in a study of siplizumab effects on memory and regulatory T cells. Profiling relied on immunoSEQ multiplex PCR, and the TCRdb table lists in-frame clones only, not all of them. The sample holds approximately 100,000 clones, around 90% seen once. Material: non-Treg CD4+ T cells sorted from blood. Source of these receptors: a human donor in good health.

V is TRBV23-1 and J is TRBJ2-3; D ambiguous. TRBV23-1 is an ORF, with its function uncertain. The V end was cut by 4 bases, the J end by 0 bases, with 11 bases between. The CDR3 spans 15 residues. As DNA, the CDR3 is TGCGCCAGCAGTCCGGCTGTCTCTAGCACAGATACGCAGTATTTT. Translation: CASSPAVSSTDTQYF.

This chain links TRBV11-3 with TRBJ2-7; 12 bases are a match to TRBD2. The CDR3 runs to 16 residues. Losses at the gene ends were 3 bases for V and 7 bases for J; bases not matched to a gene: 10. In germline, CDR1 is SGHNT, CDR2 YENEEA. As DNA, the CDR3 is TGTGCCAGCAGCTTGTTTCTAGCGGGAGGGGATCGGGAGCAGTACTTC. Residues: CASSLFLAGGDREQYF.

This sequence joins TRBV7-2 and TRBJ2-7; D tentatively fits TRBD1 or TRBD2 (5 bases each). This CDR3 comprises 14 residues. Germline assignment: CDR1 SGHTA and CDR2 FQGNSA. V was trimmed by 0 bases and J by 5 bases, leaving 11 bases between them. CDR3 amino acids: CASSLAQSGHEQYF. The CDR3 nucleotides are TGTGCCAGCAGCTTAGCACAATCGGGGCACGAGCAGTACTTC.

For the CDR3, the DNA is TGCGCCAGCAGCCCCCGGACAGGCGAAAGTCAGCCCCAGCATTTT. Protein product: CASSPRTGESQPQHF. The genes are TRBV5-1 and TRBJ1-5; 7 positions match TRBD1. With V trimmed by 4 bases and J by 6 bases, 10 bases remained unmatched. The CDR3 runs 15 residues. Germline V gene sequence: CDR1 SGHRS, CDR2 YFSETQ.

On this clone itself: Its ends do not fully match the called genes, so a read error is possible. The chain uses TRBV9 and TRBJ2-3, with D possibly called TRBD1 or TRBD2 (5 bases each). This CDR3 region has 15 residues. The germline V gene encodes CDR1 SGDLS and CDR2 YYNGEE. CDR3 sequence (DNA): TGTGCCAGCAGCAGGGACGGGAAGCGCACCGATACGCAGTATTTT. It codes for CASSRDGKRTDTQYF. Combining the CDR3 with reference TRBV9 and TRBJ2-3 gives the whole variable domain DSGVTQTPKHLITATGQRVTLRCSPRSGDLSVYWYQQSLDQGLQFLIQYYNGEERAKGNILERFSAQQFPDLHSELNLSSLELGDSALYFCASSRDGKRTDTQYFGPGTRLTVL.

The CDR3 DNA reads as TGTGCCAGCTGTCGATACTATGGCTACACCTTC. Encoded protein: CASCRYYGYTF. The chain couples TRBV6-1 to TRBJ1-2, with no clear D. V lost 8 bases and J lost 3, with 7 bases in between. Germline assignment: CDR1 MNHNS and CDR2 SASEGT. This CDR3 is 11 amino acids long.

The V and J genes are TRBV19 and TRBJ2-3; D remains ambiguous. Per germline, CDR1 LNHDA and CDR2 SQIVND (reference sequence). V gave up 7 bases and J gave up 0 bases, with 23 bases separating them. This CDR3 has 18 residues. The CDR3 nucleotides read TGTGCCAGTACCGCCACAAATCCTACCTTCTCTAGCACAGATACGCAGTATTTT. Amino acid sequence: CASTATNPTFSSTDTQYF.

This chain links TRBV5-6 with TRBJ2-3; 9 bases fit TRBD2. CDR1 is SGHDT, CDR2 YYEEEE, per germline. J lost 4 bases, V lost 3 bases, and 12 bases had no gene match. The length of the CDR3 is 17 residues. The CDR3: CASSSVTVAGDPDTQYF. Here the CDR3 DNA reads TGTGCCAGCAGCTCGGTTACGGTAGCGGGAGACCCAGATACGCAGTATTTT.

The chain is built from TRBV19 and TRBJ1-1; a possible D gene is TRBD1 (5 bases). CDR1 LNHDA and CDR2 SQIVND come from the germline V gene (reference sequence). This CDR3 region has 16 residues. The V and J ends lost 2 bases and 3 bases respectively, with 16 bases between them. For the CDR3, the DNA is TGTGCCAGTAGTATAAGGGGTCTTGGGGGGGACACTGAAGCTTTCTTT. As protein: CASSIRGLGGDTEAFF. The full variable domain, with the rest looked up from reference TRBV19 and TRBJ1-1, is DGGITQSPKYLFRKEGQNVTLSCEQNLNHDAMYWYRQDPGQGLRLIYYSQIVNDFQKGDIAEGYSVSREKKESFPLTVTSAQKNPTAFYLCASSIRGLGGDTEAFFGQGTRLTVV.

This rearrangement joins TRBV6-1 to TRBJ1-2; tentatively, D is TRBD1 (5 bases). Germline CDR1 MNHNS, CDR2 SASEGT. The CDR3 loop spans 16 amino acids. Trimming shortened V by 2 bases and J by 8 bases, and 21 bases separated the two germline ends. This CDR3 is CASSEYINGRGGGYTF. CDR3 nucleotide sequence: TGTGCCAGCAGTGAATATATTAATGGGAGGGGAGGCGGCTACACCTTC.

As for this clone: Other DNA sequences in this specimen translate into the identical CDR3. The V gene is TRBV11-2, the J gene TRBJ2-1; no definite D call. Trimming took 5 bases from V and 10 from J, leaving 9 bases between them. This CDR3 spans 11 amino acids. Germline V gene data show CDR1 as SGHAT and CDR2 as FQNNGV. Written as DNA, the CDR3 is TGTGCCAGCAGCCCGGCGGAGGAGCAGTTCTTC. The encoded protein is CASSPAEEQFF.

V and J are TRBV7-2 and TRBJ2-2, with TRBD2 matching 11 bases. The CDR3 length is 17 residues. V lost 7 bases to trimming and J lost 8 bases; unmatched junction nucleotides: 15. Germline V CDR1 and CDR2: SGHTA, FQGNSA. This CDR3 is CASTMRASGRNKGELFF. In DNA, the CDR3 is TGTGCCAGCACCATGCGGGCTAGCGGGAGGAATAAGGGGGAGCTGTTTTTT.

The rearrangement uses TRBV9 and TRBJ2-5; 12 bases are a match to TRBD2. The CDR3 sequence is 16 residues long. CDR1 SGDLS and CDR2 YYNGEE come from the germline V gene. V was clipped by 0 bases and J by 3 bases; unmatched bases: 3. CDR3 in amino acids: CASSVGLAGGEETQYF. The CDR3 DNA reads as TGTGCCAGCAGCGTAGGGCTAGCGGGAGGGGAAGAGACCCAGTACTTC.

The rearrangement uses TRBV19 and TRBJ2-5; 7 bases fit TRBD1. The CDR3 loop spans 14 amino acids. V lost 1 base and J lost 5; bases outside the gene matches: 4. Per the germline V gene, CDR1 is LNHDA and CDR2 is SQIVND (reference sequence). The CDR3 DNA is TGTGCCAGTAGTATAGCAGGGGGTTGGGAGACCCAGTACTTC. Its translation is CASSIAGGWETQYF.

The chain is built from TRBV19 and TRBJ2-7, with 9 positions matching TRBD1. This CDR3 has 17 residues. Germline V CDR1 and CDR2: LNHDA, SQIVND (reference sequence). V was pared by 4 bases and J by 2 bases, with 12 bases of the junction left unmatched. CDR3 region: CASSNMGPGQGAYEQYF. In DNA form, the CDR3 reads TGTGCCAGTAGTAACATGGGTCCGGGACAGGGAGCCTACGAGCAGTACTTC.

The V call is TRBV15, the J call TRBJ1-5; D is perhaps TRBD1 (5 bases). CDR1 is LNHNV and CDR2 is YYDKDF in the germline V gene (reference sequence). The CDR3 extends over 18 amino acids. The V gene lost 0 bases and the J gene lost 1 base, with 16 bases spanning the gap. The CDR3 loop reads CATSRDPPGPISNQPQHF. The CDR3 DNA sequence: TGTGCCACCAGCAGAGACCCTCCGGGACCGATAAGCAATCAGCCCCAGCATTTT. The full variable domain, completed using reference TRBV15 and TRBJ1-5, is DAMVIQNPRYQVTQFGKPVTLSCSQTLNHNVMYWYQQKSSQAPKLLFHYYDKDFNNEADTPDNFQSRRPNTSFCFLDIRSPGLGDTAMYLCATSRDPPGPISNQPQHFGDGTRLSIL.

CDR3 nucleotide sequence: TGTGCCAGCAGCTTAGGGGAACGGACCGGGGAAAAACTGTTTTTT. Its protein is CASSLGERTGEKLFF. V gene TRBV11-3 combines with J gene TRBJ1-4; D gene ambiguous. Germline V gives CDR1 SGHNT, CDR2 YENEEA. The CDR3 loop spans 15 amino acids. V was trimmed by 1 base and J by 8 bases, leaving 14 bases between them.

The chain combines TRBV10-3 with TRBJ1-2, with D unclear. Germline V gene sequence: CDR1 ENHRY, CDR2 SYGVKD. This CDR3 is built from 14 residues. V was trimmed by 3 bases and J by 6 bases, leaving 14 bases between them. The CDR3: CAISERAGSDGYTF. The CDR3 nucleotides are TGTGCCATCAGTGAAAGGGCAGGCTCGGATGGCTACACCTTC.

This clone has ten or more counts. The chain couples TRBV7-8 to TRBJ2-7, with 8 positions matching TRBD2. This CDR3 contains 14 residues. The germline V gene has CDR1 SGHVS and CDR2 FQNEAQ. With 4 bases clipped from V and 5 bases from J, the junction kept 7 bases outside the gene matches. The CDR3 DNA sequence: TGTGCCAGCAGCTCGGAGGCGGGGGGCCACGAGCAGTACTTC. Protein sequence: CASSSEAGGHEQYF.

This chain joins TRBV5-4 and TRBJ2-3, with D unclear. CDR1 and CDR2 (germline): SGHNT, YYREEE (reference sequence). This CDR3 is 13 amino acids long. V lost 5 bases and J 2 bases, leaving 9 bases between the germline ends. CDR3 region: CASSRTSTDTQYF. The CDR3 bases are TGTGCCAGCAGTAGAACATCCACAGATACGCAGTATTTT.

In DNA form, the CDR3 reads TGTGCCAGCAGCTTAGTCCCTAGCGGGAGAGAGACCCAGTACTTC. This codes for CASSLVPSGRETQYF. The chain links TRBV7-6 to TRBJ2-5, with 10 bases that match TRBD2. J lost 4 bases, V lost 1 base, and 3 bases had no gene match. This CDR3 has 15 amino acids. CDR1 and CDR2 from the germline V gene are SGHVS and FNYEAQ.

V is TRBV28 and J is TRBJ2-3, with D hard to call. Trimming removed 7 bases from V and 2 bases from J, with 22 bases in between. In germline, CDR1 is MDHEN, CDR2 SYDVKM. The length of the CDR3 is 17 residues. The CDR3 nucleotides read TGTGCCAGCATTTCCATATTTGACTCCGGCTACACAGATACGCAGTATTTT. Encoded protein: CASISIFDSGYTDTQYF.

V is TRBV29-1 and J is TRBJ2-1; 7 bases are shared with TRBD1. J gave up 4 bases and V 6 bases, and 6 bases lay outside the gene matches. Germline values: CDR1 SQVTM, CDR2 ANQGSEA. This CDR3 is 13 amino acids long. The CDR3 loop is CSVGDSFYNEQFF. CDR3 DNA: TGCAGCGTGGGGGACAGCTTTTACAATGAGCAGTTCTTC.